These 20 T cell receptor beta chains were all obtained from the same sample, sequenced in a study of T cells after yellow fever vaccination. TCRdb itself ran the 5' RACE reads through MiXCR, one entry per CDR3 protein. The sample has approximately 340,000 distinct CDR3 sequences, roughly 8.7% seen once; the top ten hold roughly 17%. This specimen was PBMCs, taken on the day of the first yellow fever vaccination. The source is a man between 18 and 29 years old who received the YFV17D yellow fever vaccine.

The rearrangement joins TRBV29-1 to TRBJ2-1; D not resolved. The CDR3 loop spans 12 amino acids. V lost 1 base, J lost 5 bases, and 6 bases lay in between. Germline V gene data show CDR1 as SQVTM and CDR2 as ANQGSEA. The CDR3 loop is CSVEVQNNEQFF. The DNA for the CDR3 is TGCAGCGTTGAAGTGCAGAACAATGAGCAGTTCTTC.

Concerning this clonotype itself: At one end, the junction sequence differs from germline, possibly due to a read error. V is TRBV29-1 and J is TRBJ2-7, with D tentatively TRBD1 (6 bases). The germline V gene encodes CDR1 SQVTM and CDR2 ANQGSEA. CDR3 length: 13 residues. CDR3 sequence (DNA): TGCAGAGTTGCTAATCCAGGGGCCTACGAGCAGTACTTC. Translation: CRVANPGAYEQYF.

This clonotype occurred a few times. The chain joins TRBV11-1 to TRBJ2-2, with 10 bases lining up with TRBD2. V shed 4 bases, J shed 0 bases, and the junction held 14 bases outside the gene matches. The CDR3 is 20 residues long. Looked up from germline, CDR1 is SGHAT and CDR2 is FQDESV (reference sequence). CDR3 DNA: TGTGCCAGCAGCTCTCGCAGGGTTCTAGCGGGGGCCACGAACACCGGGGAGCTGTTTTTT. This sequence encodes CASSSRRVLAGATNTGELFF.

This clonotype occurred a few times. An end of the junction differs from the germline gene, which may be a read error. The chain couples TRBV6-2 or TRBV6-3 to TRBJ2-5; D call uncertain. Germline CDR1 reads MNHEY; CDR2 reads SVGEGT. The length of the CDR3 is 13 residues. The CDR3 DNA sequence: TGTGCCAGCAACTTCTGGGGTGGTGAGACCCAGTATTTC. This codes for CASNFWGGETQYF.

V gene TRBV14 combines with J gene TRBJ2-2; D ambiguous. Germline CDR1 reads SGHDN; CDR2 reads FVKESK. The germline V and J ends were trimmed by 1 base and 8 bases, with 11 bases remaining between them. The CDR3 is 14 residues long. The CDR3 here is CASSQVPGAGELFF. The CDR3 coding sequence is TGTGCCAGCAGCCAAGTGCCGGGCGCTGGGGAGCTGTTTTTT.

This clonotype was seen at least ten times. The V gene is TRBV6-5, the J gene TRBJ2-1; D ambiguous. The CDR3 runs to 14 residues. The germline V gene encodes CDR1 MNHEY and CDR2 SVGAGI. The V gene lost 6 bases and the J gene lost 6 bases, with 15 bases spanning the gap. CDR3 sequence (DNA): TGTGCCAGCAGCCCCCCTGGGTGGGGCAATGAGCAGTTCTTC. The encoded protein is CASSPPGWGNEQFF.

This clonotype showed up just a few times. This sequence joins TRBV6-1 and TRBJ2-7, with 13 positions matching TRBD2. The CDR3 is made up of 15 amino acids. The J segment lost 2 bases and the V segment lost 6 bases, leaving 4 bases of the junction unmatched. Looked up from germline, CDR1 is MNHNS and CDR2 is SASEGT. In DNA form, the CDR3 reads TGTGCCAGCAGCAAAGGGACTAGCGGGGCCTACGAGCAGTACTTC. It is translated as CASSKGTSGAYEQYF.

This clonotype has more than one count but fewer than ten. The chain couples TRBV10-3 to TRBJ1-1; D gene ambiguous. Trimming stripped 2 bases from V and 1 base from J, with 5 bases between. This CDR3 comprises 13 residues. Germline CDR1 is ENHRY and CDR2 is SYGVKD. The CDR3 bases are TGTGCCATCAGTGAGGTACAGAACACTGAAGCTTTCTTT. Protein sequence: CAISEVQNTEAFF.

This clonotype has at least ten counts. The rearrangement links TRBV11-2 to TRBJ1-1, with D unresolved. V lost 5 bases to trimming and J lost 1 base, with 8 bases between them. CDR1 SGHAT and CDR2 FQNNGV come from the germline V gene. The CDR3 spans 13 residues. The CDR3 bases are TGTGCCAGCAGCGACCTCGGGAACACTGAAGCTTTCTTT. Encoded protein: CASSDLGNTEAFF.

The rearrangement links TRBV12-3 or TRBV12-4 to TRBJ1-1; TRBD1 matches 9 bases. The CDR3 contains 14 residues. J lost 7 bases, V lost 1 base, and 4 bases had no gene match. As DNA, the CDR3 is TGTGCCAGCAGTTTAGGACAGGGGGGGAGTGAAGCTTTCTTT. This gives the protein CASSLGQGGSEAFF.

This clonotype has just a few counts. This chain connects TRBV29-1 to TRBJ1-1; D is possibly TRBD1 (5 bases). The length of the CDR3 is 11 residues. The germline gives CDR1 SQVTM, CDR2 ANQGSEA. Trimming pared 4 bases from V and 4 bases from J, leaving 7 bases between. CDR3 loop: CSVAGSTEAFF. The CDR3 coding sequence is TGCAGCGTTGCAGGGAGCACTGAAGCTTTCTTT.

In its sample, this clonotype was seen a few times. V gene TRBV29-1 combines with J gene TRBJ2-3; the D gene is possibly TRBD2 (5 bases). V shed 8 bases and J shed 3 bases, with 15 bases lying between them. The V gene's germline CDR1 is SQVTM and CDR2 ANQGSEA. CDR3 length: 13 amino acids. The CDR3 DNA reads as TGCAGCTCCCACGGGATAGGGACAGATACGCAGTATTTT. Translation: CSSHGIGTDTQYF.

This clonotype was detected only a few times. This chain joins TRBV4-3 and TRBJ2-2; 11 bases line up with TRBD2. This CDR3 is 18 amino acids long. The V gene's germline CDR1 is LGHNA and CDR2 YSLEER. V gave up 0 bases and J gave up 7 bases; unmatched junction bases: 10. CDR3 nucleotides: TGCGCCAGCAGCCAAGACTGGCTAGCGGGGGGCCGAGACGGGGAGCTGTTTTTT. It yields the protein CASSQDWLAGGRDGELFF.

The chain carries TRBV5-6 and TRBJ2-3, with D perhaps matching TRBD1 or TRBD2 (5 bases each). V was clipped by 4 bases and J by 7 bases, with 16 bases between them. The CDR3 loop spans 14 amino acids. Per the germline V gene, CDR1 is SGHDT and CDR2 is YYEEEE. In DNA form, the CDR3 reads TGTGCCAGCAGCCTCGCCGGGACCAGGTATACGCAGTATTTT. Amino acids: CASSLAGTRYTQYF.

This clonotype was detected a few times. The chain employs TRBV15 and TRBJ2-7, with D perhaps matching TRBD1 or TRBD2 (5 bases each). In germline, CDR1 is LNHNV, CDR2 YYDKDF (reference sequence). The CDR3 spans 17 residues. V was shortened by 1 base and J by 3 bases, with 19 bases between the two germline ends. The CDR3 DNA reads TGTGCCACCAGCAGAGGGGGCGGAGGCCCCGGGGACTACGAGCAGTACGTC. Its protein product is CATSRGGGGPGDYEQYV.

The CDR3 sequence is CASSQGAASAYEQYF. The CDR3 DNA follows: TGCGCCAGCAGCCAAGGAGCGGCCAGCGCGTACGAGCAGTACTTC. This chain uses TRBV4-3 with TRBJ2-7; D might be TRBD2 (5 bases). The CDR3 sequence is 15 residues long. Germline CDR1 LGHNA, CDR2 YSLEER. V lost 1 base, J lost 4 bases, and 14 bases lay in between.

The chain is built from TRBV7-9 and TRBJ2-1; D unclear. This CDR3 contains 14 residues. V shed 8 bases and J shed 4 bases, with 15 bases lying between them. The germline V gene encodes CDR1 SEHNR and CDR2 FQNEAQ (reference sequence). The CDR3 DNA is TGTGCCAGCGTATTTGGCGGTTCTTACAATGAGCAGTTCTTC. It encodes CASVFGGSYNEQFF.

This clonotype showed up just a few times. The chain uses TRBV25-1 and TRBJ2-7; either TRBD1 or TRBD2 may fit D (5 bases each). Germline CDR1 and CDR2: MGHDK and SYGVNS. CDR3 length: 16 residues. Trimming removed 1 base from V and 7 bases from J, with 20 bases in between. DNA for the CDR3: TGTGCCAGCAGTGAATCTCAGACAGCCCAGCCGGGAGAGCAGTACTTC. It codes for CASSESQTAQPGEQYF.

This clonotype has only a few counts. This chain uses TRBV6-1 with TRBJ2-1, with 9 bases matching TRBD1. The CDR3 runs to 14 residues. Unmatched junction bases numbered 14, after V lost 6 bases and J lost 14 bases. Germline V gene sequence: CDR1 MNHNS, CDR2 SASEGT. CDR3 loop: CASRLGTGSYPEFF. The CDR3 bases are TGTGCCAGCAGGCTCGGGACAGGGAGCTACCCGGAGTTCTTC.

This CDR3 is CSAKQVNTGELFF. Here the CDR3 DNA reads TGCAGTGCTAAGCAGGTCAACACCGGGGAGCTGTTTTTT. The chain links TRBV20-1 to TRBJ2-2, with D unclear. Germline values: CDR1 DFQATT, CDR2 SNEGSKA (reference sequence). V gave up 4 bases and J gave up 2 bases, with 8 bases separating them. This CDR3 spans 13 amino acids.